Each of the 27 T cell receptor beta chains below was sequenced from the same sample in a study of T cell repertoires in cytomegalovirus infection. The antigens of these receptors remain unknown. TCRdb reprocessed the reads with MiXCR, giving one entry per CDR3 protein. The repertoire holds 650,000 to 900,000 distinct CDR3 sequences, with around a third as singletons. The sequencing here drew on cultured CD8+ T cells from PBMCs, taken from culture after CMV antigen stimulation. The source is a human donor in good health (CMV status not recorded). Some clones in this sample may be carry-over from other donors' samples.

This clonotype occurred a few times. DNA for the CDR3: TGCAGCGTCCCTGGACAGGGGAGGACAGATACGCAGTATTTT. Translation: CSVPGQGRTDTQYF. This chain links TRBV29-1 with TRBJ2-3, with TRBD1 matching 9 bases. The CDR3 is 14 residues long. The trim removed 6 bases at V and 3 bases at J, leaving 7 bases unmatched. Germline assignment: CDR1 SQVTM and CDR2 ANQGSEA.

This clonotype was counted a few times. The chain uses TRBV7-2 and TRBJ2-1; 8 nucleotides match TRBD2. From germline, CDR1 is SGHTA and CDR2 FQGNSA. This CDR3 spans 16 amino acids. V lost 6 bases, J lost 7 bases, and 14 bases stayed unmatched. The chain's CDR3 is CASSYQTGGARNEQFF. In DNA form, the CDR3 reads TGTGCCAGCAGTTACCAAACGGGGGGGGCAAGGAATGAGCAGTTCTTC.

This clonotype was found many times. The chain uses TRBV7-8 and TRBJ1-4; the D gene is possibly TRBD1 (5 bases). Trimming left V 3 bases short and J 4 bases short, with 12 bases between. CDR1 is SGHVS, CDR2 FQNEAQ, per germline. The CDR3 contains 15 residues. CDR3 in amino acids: CASSLGLNLNEKLFF. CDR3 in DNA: TGTGCCAGCAGCTTGGGACTTAACCTTAATGAAAAACTGTTTTTT.

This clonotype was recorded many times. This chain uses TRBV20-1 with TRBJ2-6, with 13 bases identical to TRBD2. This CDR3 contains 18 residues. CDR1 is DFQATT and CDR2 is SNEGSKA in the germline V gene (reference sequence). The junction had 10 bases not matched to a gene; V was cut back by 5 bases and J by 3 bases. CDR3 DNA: TGCAGTGCTTCACTTACTAGCGGGGGGGCCATTGGGGCCAACGTCCTGACTTTC. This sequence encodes CSASLTSGGAIGANVLTF.

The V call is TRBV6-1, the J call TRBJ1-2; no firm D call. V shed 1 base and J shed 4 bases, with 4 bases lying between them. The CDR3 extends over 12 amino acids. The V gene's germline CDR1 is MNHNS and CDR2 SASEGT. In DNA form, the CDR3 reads TGTGCCAGCAGTGAAGGTCCCTATGGCTACACCTTC. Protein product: CASSEGPYGYTF.

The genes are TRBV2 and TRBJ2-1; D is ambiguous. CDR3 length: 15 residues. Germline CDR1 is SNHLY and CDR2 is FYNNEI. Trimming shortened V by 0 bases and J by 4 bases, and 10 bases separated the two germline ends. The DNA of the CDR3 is TGTGCCAGCAGTGAAGCATTGTCCAGATACAATGAGCAGTTCTTC. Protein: CASSEALSRYNEQFF.

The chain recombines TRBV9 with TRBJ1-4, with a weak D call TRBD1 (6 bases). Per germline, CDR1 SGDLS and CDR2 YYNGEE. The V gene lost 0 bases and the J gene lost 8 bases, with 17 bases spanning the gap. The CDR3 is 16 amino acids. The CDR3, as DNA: TGTGCCAGCAGCGTAGAAGGGACACCCCGAAGGGAAAAACTGTTTTTT. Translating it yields CASSVEGTPRREKLFF.

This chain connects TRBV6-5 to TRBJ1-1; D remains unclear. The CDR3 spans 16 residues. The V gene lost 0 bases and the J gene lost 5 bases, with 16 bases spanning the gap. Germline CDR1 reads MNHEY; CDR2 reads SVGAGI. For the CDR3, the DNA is TGTGCCAGCAGTTACTCTCCAGGACCGATGGGTACTGAAGCTTTCTTT. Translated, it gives CASSYSPGPMGTEAFF.

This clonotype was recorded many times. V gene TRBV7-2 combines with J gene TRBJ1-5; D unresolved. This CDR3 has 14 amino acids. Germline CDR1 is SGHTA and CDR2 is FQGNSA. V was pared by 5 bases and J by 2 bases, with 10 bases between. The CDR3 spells CASSPSVGNQPQHF. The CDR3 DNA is TGTGCCAGCAGCCCCAGTGTCGGCAATCAGCCCCAGCATTTT.

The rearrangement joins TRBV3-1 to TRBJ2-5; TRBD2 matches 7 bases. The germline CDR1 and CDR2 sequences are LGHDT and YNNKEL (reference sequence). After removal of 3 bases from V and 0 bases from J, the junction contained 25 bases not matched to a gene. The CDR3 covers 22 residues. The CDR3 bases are TGTGCCAGCAGCCAGAGCCCGGCTTTACGGGTCTATCAGCGGGGAGACCAAGAGACCCAGTACTTC. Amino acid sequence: CASSQSPALRVYQRGDQETQYF.

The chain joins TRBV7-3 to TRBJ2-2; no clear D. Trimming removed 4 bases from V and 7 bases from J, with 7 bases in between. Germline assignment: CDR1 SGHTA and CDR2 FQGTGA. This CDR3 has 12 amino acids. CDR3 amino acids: CASSYSNGELFF. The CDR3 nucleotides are TGTGCCAGCAGCTATTCCAACGGGGAGCTGTTTTTT.

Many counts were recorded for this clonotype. The CDR3 sequence is CASSSDRMTDTQYF. As DNA, the CDR3 is TGTGCCAGCTCTTCGGACAGGATGACAGATACGCAGTATTTT. The chain combines TRBV7-9 with TRBJ2-3; 7 positions match TRBD1. Germline CDR1 SEHNR, CDR2 FQNEAQ (reference sequence). This CDR3 is built from 14 residues. V was clipped by 8 bases and J by 3 bases; unmatched bases: 8.

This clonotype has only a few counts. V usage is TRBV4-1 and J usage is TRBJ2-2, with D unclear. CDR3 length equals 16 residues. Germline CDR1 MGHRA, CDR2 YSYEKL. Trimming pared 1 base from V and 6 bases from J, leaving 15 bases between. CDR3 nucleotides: TGCGCCAGCAGCCAAGTTTTTAATCCTATTCCCGGGGAGCTGTTTTTT. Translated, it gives CASSQVFNPIPGELFF.

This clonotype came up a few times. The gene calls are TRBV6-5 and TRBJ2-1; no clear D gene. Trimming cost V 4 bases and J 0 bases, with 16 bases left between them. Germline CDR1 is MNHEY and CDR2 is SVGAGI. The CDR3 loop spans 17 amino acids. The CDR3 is CASSLNNPGYSYNEQFF. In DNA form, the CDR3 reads TGTGCCAGCAGTTTAAATAACCCAGGCTACTCCTACAATGAGCAGTTCTTC.

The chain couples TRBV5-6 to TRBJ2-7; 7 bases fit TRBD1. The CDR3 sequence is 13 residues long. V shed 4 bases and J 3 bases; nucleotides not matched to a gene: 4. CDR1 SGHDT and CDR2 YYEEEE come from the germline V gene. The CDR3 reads CASSEGTDYEQYV. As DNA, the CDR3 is TGTGCCAGCAGCGAAGGGACAGACTACGAGCAGTACGTC.

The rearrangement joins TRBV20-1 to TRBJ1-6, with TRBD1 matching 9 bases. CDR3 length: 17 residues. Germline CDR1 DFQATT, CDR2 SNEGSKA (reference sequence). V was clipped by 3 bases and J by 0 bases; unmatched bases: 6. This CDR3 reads CSARDRGAGSYNSPLHF. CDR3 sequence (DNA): TGCAGTGCTAGGGACAGGGGCGCCGGCTCCTATAATTCACCCCTCCACTTT.

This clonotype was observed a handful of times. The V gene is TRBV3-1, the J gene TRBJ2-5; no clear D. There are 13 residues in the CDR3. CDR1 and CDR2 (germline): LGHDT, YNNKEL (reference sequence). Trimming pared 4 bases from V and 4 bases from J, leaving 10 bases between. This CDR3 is CASSRPVGETQYF. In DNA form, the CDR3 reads TGTGCCAGCAGCCGTCCGGTAGGAGAGACCCAGTACTTC.

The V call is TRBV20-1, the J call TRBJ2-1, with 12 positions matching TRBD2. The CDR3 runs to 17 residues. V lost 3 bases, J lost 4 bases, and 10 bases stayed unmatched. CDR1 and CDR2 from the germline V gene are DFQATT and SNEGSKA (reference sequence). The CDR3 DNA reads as TGCAGTGCTAGCCCCTACCGACTAGCGGGGGTGTACAATGAGCAGTTCTTC. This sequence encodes CSASPYRLAGVYNEQFF.

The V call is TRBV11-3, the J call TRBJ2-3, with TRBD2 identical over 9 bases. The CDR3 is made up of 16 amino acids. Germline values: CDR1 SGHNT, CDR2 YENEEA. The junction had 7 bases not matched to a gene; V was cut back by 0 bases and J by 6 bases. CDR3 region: CASSLDGGGARDTQYF. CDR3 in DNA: TGTGCCAGCAGCTTAGATGGCGGGGGGGCCAGGGATACGCAGTATTTT.

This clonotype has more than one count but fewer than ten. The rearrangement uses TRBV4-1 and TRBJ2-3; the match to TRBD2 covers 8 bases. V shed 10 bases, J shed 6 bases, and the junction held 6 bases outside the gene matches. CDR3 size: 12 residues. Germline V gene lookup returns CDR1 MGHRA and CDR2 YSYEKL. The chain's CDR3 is CATAAGDDTQYF. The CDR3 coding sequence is TGCGCCACGGCAGCGGGGGATGATACGCAGTATTTT.

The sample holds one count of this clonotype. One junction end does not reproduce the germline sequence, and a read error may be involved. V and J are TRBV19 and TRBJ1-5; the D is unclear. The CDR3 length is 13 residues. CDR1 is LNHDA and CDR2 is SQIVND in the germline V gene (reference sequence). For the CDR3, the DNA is TGTGTCAGTAGGAAATCAGGAAATCAGCCCCAGCATTTT. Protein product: CVSRKSGNQPQHF.

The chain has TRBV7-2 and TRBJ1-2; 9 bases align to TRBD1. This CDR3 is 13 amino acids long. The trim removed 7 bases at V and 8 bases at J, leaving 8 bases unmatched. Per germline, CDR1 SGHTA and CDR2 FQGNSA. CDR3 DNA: TGTGCCAGCACCACCGGGACAGGGTACGGCTACACCTTC. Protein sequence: CASTTGTGYGYTF.

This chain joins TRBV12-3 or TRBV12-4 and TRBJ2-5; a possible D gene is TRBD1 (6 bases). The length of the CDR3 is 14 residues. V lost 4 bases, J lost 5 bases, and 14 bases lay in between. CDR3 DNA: TGTGCCAGCAGTTGGACAGTTGGAGCGGAGACCCAGTACTTC. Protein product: CASSWTVGAETQYF.

The DNA of the CDR3 is TGCAGCGTTGATATAGGGCGGGCTGAAGCTTTCTTT. Translation: CSVDIGRAEAFF. This sequence joins TRBV29-1 and TRBJ1-1; D ambiguous. V shed 3 bases and J shed 6 bases, with 11 bases lying between them. The CDR3 sequence is 12 residues long. CDR1 is SQVTM and CDR2 is ANQGSEA in the germline V gene.

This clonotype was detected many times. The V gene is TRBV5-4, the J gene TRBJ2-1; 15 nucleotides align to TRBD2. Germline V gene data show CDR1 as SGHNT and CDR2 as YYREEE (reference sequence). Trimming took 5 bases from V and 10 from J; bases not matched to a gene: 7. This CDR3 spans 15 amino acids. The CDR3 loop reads CASREPGLAGGEQFF. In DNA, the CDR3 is TGTGCCAGCAGGGAACCGGGACTAGCGGGGGGCGAGCAGTTCTTC.

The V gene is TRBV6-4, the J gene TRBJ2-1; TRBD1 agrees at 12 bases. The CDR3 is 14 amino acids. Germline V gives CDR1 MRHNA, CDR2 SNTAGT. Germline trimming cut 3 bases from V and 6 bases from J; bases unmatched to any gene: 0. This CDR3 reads CASSEGQGANEQFF. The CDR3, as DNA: TGTGCCAGCAGTGAGGGACAGGGGGCCAATGAGCAGTTCTTC.

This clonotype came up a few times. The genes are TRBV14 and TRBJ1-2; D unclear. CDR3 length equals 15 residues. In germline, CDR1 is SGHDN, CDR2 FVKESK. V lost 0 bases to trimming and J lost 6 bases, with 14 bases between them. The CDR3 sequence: CASSQDGSLGHGYTF. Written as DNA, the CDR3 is TGTGCCAGCAGCCAAGATGGTAGCCTAGGCCATGGCTACACCTTC. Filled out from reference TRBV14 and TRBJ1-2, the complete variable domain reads EAGVTQFPSHSVIEKGQTVTLRCDPISGHDNLYWYRRVMGKEIKFLLHFVKESKQDESGMPNNRFLAERTGGTYSTLKVQPAELEDSGVYFCASSQDGSLGHGYTFGSGTRLTVV.